These 25 T cell receptor beta chains were all obtained from the same sample, sequenced in a study of T cell repertoires in cytomegalovirus infection. MiXCR, applied by TCRdb to the reads, yields one record per CDR3 protein. Among some 440,000 distinct CDR3 sequences listed, 31% were seen once. Sequenced input: PBMCs. Receptors originate from a human donor in good health (CMV status not recorded). Some clones in this sample may be carry-over from other donors' samples.

The genes are TRBV16 and TRBJ1-2; 10 bases are a match to TRBD1. The CDR3 extends over 15 amino acids. From germline, CDR1 is KGHSY and CDR2 FQNENV. Germline trimming cut 8 bases from V and 0 bases from J; bases unmatched to any gene: 6. For the CDR3, the DNA is TGTGCCAGCGCGGGACAGGGGACCGCTAACTATGGCTACACCTTC. Translated: CASAGQGTANYGYTF.

In its sample, this clonotype was seen many times. The chain carries TRBV7-8 and TRBJ2-7, with 10 positions matching TRBD1. V gave up 5 bases and J gave up 7 bases; unmatched junction bases: 5. Germline V gene sequence: CDR1 SGHVS, CDR2 FQNEAQ. The CDR3 length is 13 residues. Here the CDR3 reads CASSQRTGGEQYF. In nucleotides, the CDR3 is TGTGCCAGCAGCCAGAGGACAGGGGGAGAGCAGTACTTC.

This chain connects TRBV20-1 to TRBJ1-2; D is ambiguous. The CDR3 sequence is 12 residues long. Germline-derived CDR1 and CDR2 are DFQATT and SNEGSKA (reference sequence). The V end was cut by 6 bases, the J end by 3 bases, with 11 bases between. The DNA for the CDR3 is TGCAGTGCAGTCGTTCTTGACTATGGCTACACCTTC. Its translation: CSAVVLDYGYTF.

Note on this clonotype: Since a much larger clone is just one base distant, this may be a read error. The V and J genes are TRBV7-2 and TRBJ1-5; D is undetermined. V was cut by 1 base and J by 10 bases, with 11 bases left in between. The CDR3 length is 13 residues. CDR1 and CDR2 from the germline V gene are SGHTA and FQGNSA. DNA of the CDR3: TGTGCCAGCAGCTTAGTCAAAGGGCATCCCCAGCATTTT. Residues: CASSLVKGHPQHF.

In its sample, this clonotype was seen many times. This chain joins TRBV27 and TRBJ2-1; D possibly uses TRBD1 or TRBD2 (5 bases each). The V end lost 6 bases, the J end lost 2 bases, and 14 bases lay between the germline ends. Looked up from germline, CDR1 is MNHEY and CDR2 is SMNVEV (reference sequence). The CDR3 is 15 residues long. The CDR3 spells CASSLERGPYNEQFF. DNA of the CDR3: TGTGCCAGCAGCTTAGAGAGGGGCCCCTACAATGAGCAGTTCTTC.

J is TRBJ2-6 and V is TRBV2; D uncertain. The CDR3 is 17 amino acids. V was cut by 2 bases and J by 0 bases, with 11 bases left in between. Looked up from germline, CDR1 is SNHLY and CDR2 is FYNNEI. Here the CDR3 DNA reads TGTGCCAGCAGTGAAAGCGAGGCATTCTCTGGGGCCAACGTCCTGACTTTC. It translates to CASSESEAFSGANVLTF.

In the case of this clonotype: A much larger clonotype is one base distant, so this may be a read error. A read error is likely, as this CDR3 ends without the conserved phenylalanine or tryptophan. The V gene is TRBV28, the J gene TRBJ2-7; possible D gene TRBD1, 6 bases. From germline, CDR1 is MDHEN and CDR2 SYDVKM. CDR3 size: 17 residues. V lost 4 bases, J lost 0 bases, and 19 bases lay in between. CDR3 nucleotides: TGTGCCAGCAGTTCGCCCCATCATAGGGGGAGCTCCTACGAGCAGTACTTA. It encodes CASSSPHHRGSSYEQYL.

This clonotype has a count of ten or more. The chain joins TRBV7-9 to TRBJ1-4; D ambiguous. Trimming stripped 4 bases from V and 7 bases from J, with 7 bases between. The germline gives CDR1 SEHNR, CDR2 FQNEAQ (reference sequence). The CDR3 consists of 12 residues. The CDR3 sequence is CASSSDIEKLFF. DNA of the CDR3: TGTGCCAGCAGCTCTGACATTGAAAAACTGTTTTTT.

This clonotype was observed at least ten times. The J gene is TRBJ2-1, the V gene TRBV4-1; 16 bases are shared with TRBD2. The junction had 16 bases not matched to a gene; V was cut back by 4 bases and J by 4 bases. Germline V lookup: CDR1 MGHRA, CDR2 YSYEKL. CDR3 length: 21 amino acids. In DNA form, the CDR3 reads TGCGCCAGCAGCCTACTTCCCGGGACTAGCGGGGGGGCAGTGTGGTACAATGAGCAGTTCTTC. Encoded protein: CASSLLPGTSGGAVWYNEQFF.

The sample holds a few counts of this clonotype. V and J are TRBV6-8 and TRBJ2-7; TRBD2 is a possible D gene (6 bases). The CDR3 is 15 amino acids. The V gene lost 6 bases and the J gene lost 0 bases, with 15 bases spanning the gap. Germline CDR1 and CDR2: MNHGY and SAAAGT. The CDR3, as DNA: TGTGCCAGCAGGATGGGGGACTCCAGCTCCTACGAGCAGTACTTC. The encoded protein is CASRMGDSSSYEQYF.

The V gene is TRBV7-4, the J gene TRBJ1-1; D call uncertain. The germline gives CDR1 SGHVT, CDR2 SQSDAQ. The CDR3 consists of 12 residues. V was cut by 5 bases and J by 5 bases, with 9 bases left in between. CDR3 bases: TGTGCCAGCAGCCCGGGGAGTACTGAAGCTTTCTTT. It codes for CASSPGSTEAFF.

The chain employs TRBV6-2 or TRBV6-3 and TRBJ2-5, with a tentative D call TRBD1 (7 bases). Germline V gene sequence: CDR1 MNHEY, CDR2 SVGEGT. Trimming left V 2 bases short and J 3 bases short, with 13 bases between. There are 15 residues in the CDR3. CDR3 in DNA: TGTGCCAGCAGTTACCCCGGGGGACAGAAAGAGACCCAGTACTTC. The encoded protein is CASSYPGGQKETQYF.

The chain has TRBV7-2 and TRBJ1-4; D not resolved. This CDR3 has 13 residues. V was trimmed by 5 bases and J by 4 bases, leaving 8 bases between them. Germline assignment: CDR1 SGHTA and CDR2 FQGNSA. The chain's CDR3 is CASSVDINEKLFF. The CDR3 nucleotides read TGTGCCAGCAGCGTCGACATTAATGAAAAACTGTTTTTT.

In its sample, this clonotype was seen many times. The chain recombines TRBV24-1 with TRBJ2-1; the D is unclear. From germline, CDR1 is KGHDR and CDR2 SFDVKD. The CDR3 contains 18 residues. Trimming removed 4 bases from V and 0 bases from J, with 18 bases in between. The CDR3: CATSDSTVAVASYNEQFF. Written as DNA, the CDR3 is TGTGCCACCAGTGACTCAACGGTGGCGGTAGCCTCCTACAATGAGCAGTTCTTC.

This clonotype has only a few counts. The genes are TRBV20-1 and TRBJ1-1; D call uncertain. Germline V gene sequence: CDR1 DFQATT, CDR2 SNEGSKA (reference sequence). The CDR3 sequence is 13 residues long. Trimming removed 3 bases at V and 6 bases at J, with 14 bases between. In DNA, the CDR3 is TGCAGTGCTAGTGGCCCCCGAGGCCCTGAAGCTTTCTTT. As protein: CSASGPRGPEAFF.

The sample holds many counts of this clonotype. The J gene is TRBJ2-7, the V gene TRBV12-3 or TRBV12-4; D is undetermined. The CDR3 is made up of 10 amino acids. Trimming removed 5 bases at V and 3 bases at J, with 2 bases between. The CDR3 protein is CASSLYEQYF. The DNA for the CDR3 is TGTGCCAGCAGTCTCTACGAGCAGTACTTC.

V gene TRBV14 combines with J gene TRBJ2-2; the D gene could be TRBD1 or TRBD2 (5 bases each). The CDR3 has 12 residues. In germline, CDR1 is SGHDN, CDR2 FVKESK. Trimming removed 1 base from V and 12 bases from J, with 9 bases in between. As DNA, the CDR3 is TGTGCCAGCAGCCAAGCCCAGGGACAGCTGTTTTTT. It encodes CASSQAQGQLFF. The variable domain in full, with the rest retrieved from reference TRBV14 and TRBJ2-2, is EAGVTQFPSHSVIEKGQTVTLRCDPISGHDNLYWYRRVMGKEIKFLLHFVKESKQDESGMPNNRFLAERTGGTYSTLKVQPAELEDSGVYFCASSQAQGQLFFGEGSRLTVL.

V is TRBV2 and J is TRBJ2-7; D possibly corresponds to TRBD2 (5 bases). Trimming took 8 bases from V and 0 from J, leaving 8 bases between them. Looked up from germline, CDR1 is SNHLY and CDR2 is FYNNEI. The CDR3 contains 12 residues. In DNA, the CDR3 is TGTGCCAGCGGAGGACCCTCCTACGAGCAGTACTTC. Amino acid sequence: CASGGPSYEQYF.

This clonotype occurred once. This is likely a read error, given that the CDR3 carries no conserved phenylalanine or tryptophan at its end. The chain recombines TRBV12-3 or TRBV12-4 with TRBJ2-6; D might be TRBD2 (6 bases). The CDR3 spans 16 residues. As DNA, the CDR3 is TGTGCCAGCAGTCGCGGGACTCTATCTGGGACCAACGTCCTGACTTTA. Its translation is CASSRGTLSGTNVLTL.

This clonotype was seen at least ten times. The chain employs TRBV12-3 or TRBV12-4 and TRBJ1-4; D is perhaps TRBD1 (5 bases). V shed 6 bases and J shed 4 bases, with 12 bases lying between them. The CDR3 totals 14 residues. CDR3 in amino acids: CASRSQVLNEKLFF. In DNA form, the CDR3 reads TGTGCCAGCAGGTCACAGGTCCTTAATGAAAAACTGTTTTTT.

The chain links TRBV4-3 to TRBJ1-1; no clear D gene. Germline V CDR1 and CDR2: LGHNA, YSLEER. The CDR3 is made up of 18 amino acids. V lost 0 bases and J lost 1, with 18 bases in between. CDR3 in DNA: TGCGCCAGCAGCCAAGAAAAGGAGGATCGGAGGAGGAACACTGAAGCTTTCTTT. The encoded protein is CASSQEKEDRRRNTEAFF.

The CDR3: CAKGSPNTGELFF. DNA for the CDR3: TGTGCCAAGGGTTCTCCGAACACCGGGGAGCTGTTTTTT. This chain links TRBV19 with TRBJ2-2, with unresolved D. The CDR3 consists of 13 residues. Between the trimmed V and J ends, which lost 10 bases and 0 bases, there was a span of 9 bases. Germline CDR1 reads LNHDA; CDR2 reads SQIVND (reference sequence).

The CDR3 loop reads CASSWDRTLSSPLHF. The DNA of the CDR3 is TGTGCCAGCAGCTGGGACAGGACGCTTTCATCACCCCTCCACTTT. This chain uses TRBV28 with TRBJ1-6; 8 nucleotides line up with TRBD1. Germline CDR1 and CDR2: MDHEN and SYDVKM. Trimming removed 6 bases from V and 10 bases from J; junction bases left unmatched: 11. CDR3 size: 15 residues.

There are a few counts of this clonotype. The V call is TRBV12-3 or TRBV12-4, the J call TRBJ2-4; D remains unclear. Trimming pared 2 bases from V and 5 bases from J, leaving 10 bases between. This CDR3 is built from 14 residues. The CDR3 reads CASSLRNYENIQYF. In DNA, the CDR3 is TGTGCCAGCAGTTTAAGGAATTACGAAAACATTCAGTACTTC.

This clonotype was picked up a small number of times. V is TRBV13 and J is TRBJ2-1; perhaps D is TRBD1 or TRBD2 (5 bases each). V lost 5 bases and J lost 3, with 17 bases in between. Germline CDR1 reads PRHDT; CDR2 reads FYEKMQ (reference sequence). CDR3 length: 16 residues. The CDR3 spells CASSPRGLEDYNEQFF. DNA of the CDR3: TGTGCCAGCAGCCCACGGGGCCTAGAAGACTACAATGAGCAGTTCTTC.